This TCR beta chain emerged from a study of identical twins. The length of the CDR3 is 12 residues. Trimming pared 6 bases from V and 5 bases from J, leaving 7 bases between. Germline assignment: CDR1 ENHRY and CDR2 SYGVKD. TCRdb ran MiXCR on the 5' RACE reads and lists one entry per CDR3 protein. The data show under 800,000 distinct CDR3 sequences, with 21% seen just once and approximately 4.3% held by the top ten. The sample also formed part of further work on T cells expressing NK-cell markers. As reported in that work: These clonotypes, the leaders elsewhere, also led the CD3+CD56-NKG2C+ fraction in several donors.

The V gene is TRBV10-3, the J gene TRBJ1-4; D is undetermined. Input material: PBMCs. This receptor was identified in a young woman in good health. The CDR3 bases are TGTGCCATCAGCCGGCCCAATGAAAAACTGTTTTTT. This translates into CAISRPNEKLFF.